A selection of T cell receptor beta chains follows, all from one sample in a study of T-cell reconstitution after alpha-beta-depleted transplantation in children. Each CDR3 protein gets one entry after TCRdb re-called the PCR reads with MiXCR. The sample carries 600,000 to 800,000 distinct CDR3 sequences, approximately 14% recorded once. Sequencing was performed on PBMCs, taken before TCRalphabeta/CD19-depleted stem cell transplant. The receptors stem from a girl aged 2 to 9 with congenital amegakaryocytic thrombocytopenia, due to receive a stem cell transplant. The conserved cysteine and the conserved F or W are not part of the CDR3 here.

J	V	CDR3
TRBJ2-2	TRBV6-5	ASSYSEDDTGELF
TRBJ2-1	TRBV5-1	ASAIVLAGVYNEQF
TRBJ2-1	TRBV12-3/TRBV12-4	ASSWGFGEQF
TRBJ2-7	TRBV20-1	SAPDRSYEQY
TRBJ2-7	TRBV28	ASAANYEQY
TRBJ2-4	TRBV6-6	ASSYTAENIQY
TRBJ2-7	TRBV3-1	ASSQVFGSYEQY
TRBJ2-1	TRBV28	ASSSWGLAGYNEQF
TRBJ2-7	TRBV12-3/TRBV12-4	ASSKLVSYEQY
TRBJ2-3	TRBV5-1	ASSLGPSVGGLDTQY
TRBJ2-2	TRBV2	ASIRDRFRPRELF
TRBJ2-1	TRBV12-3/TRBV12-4	ASSPGRREPYNEQF
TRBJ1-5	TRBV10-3	AISAGGNQPQH
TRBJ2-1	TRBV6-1	ASNLGQF
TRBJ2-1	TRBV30	AWSVLEGRPRREQF
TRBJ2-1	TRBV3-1	ASSQNGPGTVEQF
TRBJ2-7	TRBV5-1	ASSFTTSASYEQY
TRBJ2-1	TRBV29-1	SVLMESYEQF
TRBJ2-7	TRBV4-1	ASSQVGGVDEQY
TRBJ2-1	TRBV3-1	ASSYASYNEQF
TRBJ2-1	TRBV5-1	ASSDTPGQRF
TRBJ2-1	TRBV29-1	SVGLSERENEQF
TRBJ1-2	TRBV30	AWSVGSDGYT